The 8 T cell receptor beta chains in this list originate from one sample, sequenced in a study of CD8 T cells in ankylosing spondylitis. Via MiXCR, TCRdb re-called the 5' RACE reads, giving one row per CDR3 protein. The sample has about 150,000 distinct CDR3 sequences, over 10% seen once. Sequencing was done on a sample of blood, either unsorted or a sorted T cell fraction (not recorded which). The receptor set was obtained from a female donor with ankylosing spondylitis or in good health (not recorded which).

CDR3 sequence reads: CASSLDGDGASNEQFF. The CDR3 region has the DNA TGTGCCAGCAGCTTAGACGGTGACGGAGCATCCAATGAGCAGTTCTTC. This sequence joins TRBV11-2 and TRBJ2-1; D uncertain. CDR1 and CDR2 (germline): SGHAT, FQNNGV. V was shortened by 0 bases and J by 6 bases, with 15 bases between the two germline ends. The CDR3 covers 16 residues.

This clonotype was detected many times. V and J are TRBV18 and TRBJ2-3; D could derive from TRBD1 or TRBD2 (6 bases each). The CDR3 contains 18 residues. Per germline, CDR1 KGHSH and CDR2 LQKENI. V shed 6 bases and J shed 1 base, with 23 bases lying between them. The CDR3 here is CASSTFAGGDMGTDTQYF. In nucleotides, the CDR3 is TGTGCCAGCTCGACGTTTGCCGGGGGCGATATGGGCACAGATACGCAGTATTTT.

This clonotype came up many times. This chain uses TRBV7-2 with TRBJ1-4; no reliable D call. The CDR3 totals 13 residues. Trimming took off 5 bases at V and 2 bases at J, with 6 bases between the two ends. Per germline, CDR1 SGHTA and CDR2 FQGNSA. The CDR3 protein is CASSPRTNEKLFF. The CDR3 nucleotides read TGTGCCAGCAGCCCCAGGACTAATGAAAAACTGTTTTTT.

This clonotype was observed many times. This chain uses TRBV12-3 or TRBV12-4 with TRBJ2-7; D gene uncertain. V lost 3 bases to trimming and J lost 4 bases, with 13 bases between them. This CDR3 comprises 14 residues. The chain's CDR3 is CASSFGPGRYEQYF. The CDR3 nucleotides read TGTGCCAGCAGTTTTGGCCCCGGGCGATACGAGCAGTACTTC.

This clonotype has ten or more counts. The chain recombines TRBV20-1 with TRBJ1-3; D uncertain. CDR1 is DFQATT, CDR2 SNEGSKA, per germline (reference sequence). The CDR3 covers 15 residues. Trimming shortened V by 3 bases and J by 0 bases, and 12 bases separated the two germline ends. CDR3 residues: CSASVPAHSGNTIYF. For the CDR3, the DNA is TGCAGTGCTAGCGTCCCGGCCCACTCTGGAAACACCATATATTTT.

This clonotype was seen many times. The J gene is TRBJ2-6, the V gene TRBV20-1; D remains unclear. The V end lost 5 bases, the J end lost 3 bases, and 11 bases lay between the germline ends. This CDR3 comprises 14 residues. The germline V gene encodes CDR1 DFQATT and CDR2 SNEGSKA (reference sequence). The CDR3 region is CSAPLNVGANVLTF. The CDR3 region has the DNA TGCAGTGCTCCCCTAAACGTTGGGGCCAACGTCCTGACTTTC.

This clonotype showed up many times. This rearrangement joins TRBV5-6 to TRBJ1-5, with D perhaps TRBD1 (5 bases). The V gene's germline CDR1 is SGHDT and CDR2 YYEEEE. Trimming stripped 2 bases from V and 3 bases from J, with 12 bases between. The CDR3 sequence is 15 residues long. CDR3 bases: TGTGCCAGCAGCTTCGCGGGGGTGGACAATCAGCCCCAGCATTTT. Amino acids: CASSFAGVDNQPQHF. Filled out from reference TRBV5-6 and TRBJ1-5, the complete variable domain reads DAGVTQSPTHLIKTRGQQVTLRCSPKSGHDTVSWYQQALGQGPQFIFQYYEEEERQRGNFPDRFSGHQFPNYSSELNVNALLLGDSALYLCASSFAGVDNQPQHFGDGTRLSIL.

V gene TRBV2 combines with J gene TRBJ1-3, with D perhaps matching TRBD1 (5 bases). Trimming removed 0 bases from V and 2 bases from J, with 11 bases in between. The germline CDR1 and CDR2 sequences are SNHLY and FYNNEI. The CDR3 runs 16 residues. The CDR3 DNA reads TGTGCCAGCAGTGAAGCGGGGCAGGCCCCTGGAAACACCATATATTTT. Translated, it gives CASSEAGQAPGNTIYF.